These 13 T cell receptor beta chains came from one sample sequenced in a study of blood T cell repertoires in COVID-19. Method: immunoSEQ multiplex PCR; TCRdb's copy keeps in-frame clones and lacks some. The sample includes around 120,000 clones, around three quarters of them seen just once. Sample: peripheral blood. All receptors derive from a woman older than 75 with acute or convalescent COVID-19.

The chain recombines TRBV2 with TRBJ2-2; 10 bases are a match to TRBD2. Trimming at V came to 4 bases and at J to 5 bases, leaving 1 base not matched to a gene. The CDR3 consists of 14 residues. The germline V gene has CDR1 SNHLY and CDR2 FYNNEI. CDR3 amino acids: CASSATSGTGELFF. The CDR3 DNA follows: TGTGCCAGCAGTGCGACTAGCGGGACCGGGGAGCTGTTTTTT.

The chain links TRBV19 to TRBJ1-6; weak D call: TRBD1 (5 bases). Germline V gene data show CDR1 as LNHDA and CDR2 as SQIVND (reference sequence). V gave up 1 base and J gave up 9 bases, with 13 bases separating them. This CDR3 comprises 15 residues. The CDR3 region has the DNA TGTGCCAGTAGTATAGCAGACAGAGACGGTTCACCCCTCCACTTT. Translated, it gives CASSIADRDGSPLHF.

The chain joins TRBV15 to TRBJ2-3; TRBD2 matches at 11 bases. Germline V gene data show CDR1 as LNHNV and CDR2 as YYDKDF (reference sequence). The ends lost 3 bases at V and 6 bases at J; junction bases unmatched: 8. The CDR3 consists of 16 residues. The CDR3 loop is CATSSILAGGGDTQYF. In DNA, the CDR3 is TGTGCCACCAGCAGTATCCTAGCGGGAGGAGGGGATACGCAGTATTTT. Full variable domain (outside the CDR3, taken from reference TRBV15 and TRBJ2-3): DAMVIQNPRYQVTQFGKPVTLSCSQTLNHNVMYWYQQKSSQAPKLLFHYYDKDFNNEADTPDNFQSRRPNTSFCFLDIRSPGLGDTAMYLCATSSILAGGGDTQYFGPGTRLTVL.

This chain links TRBV23-1 with TRBJ2-1; possibly TRBD1 for D (6 bases). TRBV23-1 is placed among ORFs of uncertain function. Trimming took off 7 bases at V and 6 bases at J, with 22 bases between the two ends. CDR3 length equals 16 residues. CDR3: CASILRRGDLGNEQFF. CDR3 in DNA: TGCGCCAGCATTTTACGCAGGGGTGATCTTGGCAATGAGCAGTTCTTC.

The V gene is TRBV5-1, the J gene TRBJ2-1; D is ambiguous. Looked up from germline, CDR1 is SGHRS and CDR2 is YFSETQ. CDR3 length equals 15 residues. The V end was cut by 4 bases, the J end by 0 bases, with 11 bases between. The CDR3 protein is CASSPGPFSYNEQFF. The CDR3 bases are TGCGCCAGCAGCCCTGGCCCCTTCTCCTACAATGAGCAGTTCTTC.

The genes are TRBV25-1 and TRBJ2-2; 8 bases fit TRBD2. Germline values: CDR1 MGHDK, CDR2 SYGVNS. The CDR3 is made up of 16 amino acids. After removal of 3 bases from V and 3 bases from J, the junction contained 6 bases not matched to a gene. CDR3 coding DNA: TGTGCCAGCAGTGACGTGGTAGCGGGGTACACCGGGGAGCTGTTTTTT. It is translated as CASSDVVAGYTGELFF.

The chain recombines TRBV30 with TRBJ1-2; 8 bases align to TRBD1. This CDR3 is 13 amino acids long. V gave up 2 bases and J gave up 4 bases; unmatched junction bases: 3. CDR1 GTSNPN and CDR2 SVGIG come from the germline V gene (reference sequence). The CDR3 nucleotides read TGTGCCTGGAGTCAGGACAGGGTCTATGGCTACACCTTC. As protein: CAWSQDRVYGYTF.

The chain combines TRBV5-4 with TRBJ2-7; 10 nucleotides agree with TRBD1. CDR1 is SGHNT and CDR2 is YYREEE in the germline V gene (reference sequence). Trimming cost V 2 bases and J 4 bases; bases outside gene matches: 9. The CDR3 length is 16 residues. CDR3 DNA: TGTGCCAGCAGCTTAGACCCCGGGACAGGGGAATACGAGCAGTACTTC. This sequence encodes CASSLDPGTGEYEQYF.

The chain links TRBV19 to TRBJ1-4; D is undetermined. Trimming removed 4 bases at V and 7 bases at J, with 16 bases between. Per germline, CDR1 LNHDA and CDR2 SQIVND (reference sequence). The CDR3 sequence is 15 residues long. The CDR3: CASSKGMGSSEKLFF. The CDR3 nucleotides are TGTGCCAGTAGTAAGGGTATGGGGAGCAGTGAAAAACTGTTTTTT.

The table lists this clone with a count of one. The chain recombines TRBV7-2 with TRBJ2-6; 7 nucleotides line up with TRBD2. Germline CDR1 reads SGHTA; CDR2 reads FQGNSA. J gave up 0 bases and V 2 bases, and 4 bases lay outside the gene matches. CDR3 size: 17 residues. CDR3 bases: TGTGCCAGCAGCTTAACCTGGGGGGGCTCTGGGGCCAACGTCCTGACTTTC. Its translation is CASSLTWGGSGANVLTF.

The V and J genes are TRBV28 and TRBJ2-7, with TRBD2 identical over 8 bases. V lost 5 bases and J lost 5; bases outside the gene matches: 8. The CDR3 consists of 14 residues. Per germline, CDR1 MDHEN and CDR2 SYDVKM. The CDR3 DNA follows: TGTGCCAGCAGTGCTCCCGGGACTAGAAACGAGCAGTACTTC. Translation gives CASSAPGTRNEQYF.

Only a few counts were recorded for this clone. The V gene is TRBV5-1, the J gene TRBJ1-1; a possible D gene is TRBD1 (6 bases). Germline CDR1 and CDR2: SGHRS and YFSETQ. V was cut by 1 base and J by 0 bases, with 19 bases left in between. CDR3 length: 18 residues. The CDR3 here is CASSLNGGLANMNTEAFF. In DNA, the CDR3 is TGCGCCAGCAGCTTGAACGGGGGGCTGGCGAACATGAACACTGAAGCTTTCTTT.

This chain connects TRBV4-2 to TRBJ1-5; possible D gene TRBD1, 5 bases. Trimming stripped 1 base from V and 3 bases from J, with 16 bases between. The CDR3 runs 17 residues. Germline V gives CDR1 LGHNA, CDR2 YNFKEQ. CDR3 loop: CASSQGVGGANNQPQHF. DNA for the CDR3: TGTGCCAGCAGCCAAGGGGTGGGAGGGGCAAACAATCAGCCCCAGCATTTT.